This is a list of T cell receptor beta chains from one sample in a study of blood T cell repertoires in COVID-19. The protocol was immunoSEQ multiplex PCR, while the TCRdb copy is restricted to in-frame clones and leaves out a portion. The top ten clones hold about 4.8% of a sample with approximately 200,000 clones, approximately 90% of them seen once. Sequencing input: peripheral blood. The receptor source for this set is a man aged 45-65 years with acute or convalescent COVID-19. CDR3s include the opening cysteine and the closing phenylalanine or tryptophan. Fields, in order: V gene, CDR3 protein.

>TRBV11-2
CASSFLDMNTEAFF
>TRBV18
CASSPSQGNEKLFF
>TRBV27
CASRTPGTASYEQYF
>TRBV5-1
CASSLAGGSYEQYF
>TRBV19
CASKEQGAPYEQYF
>TRBV14
CASSQDWGGTNEQFF
>TRBV30
CAWSVFRSRINSPLHF
>TRBV11-2
CASSLNQGLNTGELFF
>TRBV14
CASSQRGGYTF
>TRBV10-1
CASSQRRAGLAGDGELFF
>TRBV3-1/TRBV3-2
CASSQASSGNTIYF
>TRBV27
CASSPTVLIDEQYF
>TRBV12-3/TRBV12-4
CASSLNRENTIYF
>TRBV2
CASSDWYGNTEAFF
>TRBV6-1
CASSEGLTGGDTEAFF
>TRBV7-2
CASSPTDRVSYTF
>TRBV19
CASSIGGSNQPQHF